A selection of T cell receptor beta chains follows, all from one sample in a study of cytomegalovirus exposure and HLA in healthy donors. Produced via immunoSEQ multiplex PCR; TCRdb's table is partial and in-frame only. The table records about 130,000 clones, about 94% of them present only once. Sequenced input: PBMCs. These receptors were taken from a woman younger than 30 in good health and CMV-seronegative. Both conserved end residues are part of each CDR3. D genes are given only for firm matches. Only part of the rows carry a size: once, few, many, or a class if the clone is expanded.

v_gene: TRBV27
abundance: NA
d_gene: TRBD2
j_gene: TRBJ2-7
CDR3aa: CASSPGLAGGLHEQYF
CDR3nt: TGTGCCAGCAGTCCTGGACTAGCGGGAGGTCTACACGAGCAGTACTTC

v_gene: TRBV7-9
abundance: once
d_gene: TRBD2
j_gene: TRBJ2-7
CDR3aa: CASSQGAGGHNEQYF
CDR3nt: TGTGCCAGCAGTCAAGGGGCGGGGGGGCATAACGAGCAGTACTTC

v_gene: TRBV4-2
abundance: NA
d_gene: TRBD2
j_gene: TRBJ2-3
CDR3aa: CASSLHTSGGAKLSDTQYF
CDR3nt: TGTGCCAGCAGCCTCCATACTAGCGGGGGGGCGAAATTATCAGATACGCAGTATTTT

v_gene: TRBV2
abundance: NA
d_gene: NA
j_gene: TRBJ2-3
CDR3aa: CASGKTASTDTQYF
CDR3nt: TGTGCCAGCGGGAAGACAGCAAGCACAGATACGCAGTATTTT

v_gene: TRBV14
abundance: NA
d_gene: NA
j_gene: TRBJ1-1
CDR3aa: CASSQQNQNTEAFF
CDR3nt: TGTGCCAGCAGCCAACAGAACCAGAACACTGAAGCTTTCTTT

v_gene: TRBV27
abundance: NA
d_gene: TRBD2
j_gene: TRBJ2-7
CDR3aa: CASSAIAGPYEQYF
CDR3nt: TGTGCCAGCTCGGCGATAGCGGGGCCCTACGAGCAGTACTTC

v_gene: TRBV27
abundance: NA
d_gene: NA
j_gene: TRBJ1-1
CDR3aa: CASSLLFSGNTEAFF
CDR3nt: TGTGCCAGCAGTTTACTTTTCAGTGGGAACACTGAAGCTTTCTTT

v_gene: TRBV5-1
abundance: few
d_gene: TRBD1
j_gene: TRBJ2-1
CDR3aa: CASSFSTGGFNEQFF
CDR3nt: TGCGCCAGCAGCTTCTCGACAGGGGGCTTCAATGAGCAGTTCTTC

v_gene: TRBV28
abundance: NA
d_gene: TRBD2
j_gene: TRBJ2-7
CDR3aa: CASSPPSGGPYEQYF
CDR3nt: TGTGCCAGCAGTCCTCCTAGCGGGGGGCCCTACGAGCAGTACTTC

v_gene: TRBV6-1
abundance: NA
d_gene: NA
j_gene: TRBJ2-5
CDR3aa: CASAARYQETQYF
CDR3nt: TGTGCCAGCGCCGCGCGGTACCAAGAGACCCAGTACTTC

v_gene: TRBV6-5
abundance: NA
d_gene: NA
j_gene: TRBJ1-1
CDR3aa: CASSIPGYTEAFF
CDR3nt: TGTGCCAGCAGCATACCAGGATACACTGAAGCTTTCTTT

v_gene: TRBV7-3
abundance: NA
d_gene: TRBD1
j_gene: TRBJ2-1
CDR3aa: CASSSSDRGHEQFF
CDR3nt: TGTGCCAGCAGCTCCTCGGACAGGGGCCATGAGCAGTTCTTC

v_gene: TRBV2
abundance: NA
d_gene: NA
j_gene: TRBJ2-1
CDR3aa: CASRTASSYNEQFF
CDR3nt: TGTGCCAGCAGGACAGCTAGCTCCTACAATGAGCAGTTCTTC

v_gene: TRBV27
abundance: NA
d_gene: TRBD2
j_gene: TRBJ2-1
CDR3aa: CASSTLSGRAYNEQFF
CDR3nt: TGTGCCAGCAGCACCCTTAGCGGGAGGGCGTACAATGAGCAGTTCTTC

v_gene: TRBV6-5
abundance: NA
d_gene: TRBD1
j_gene: TRBJ1-5
CDR3aa: CASSPTGVNQPQHF
CDR3nt: TGTGCCAGCAGTCCGACAGGGGTTAATCAGCCCCAGCATTTT

v_gene: TRBV5-1
abundance: NA
d_gene: NA
j_gene: TRBJ2-1
CDR3aa: CASSLVQGGDEQFF
CDR3nt: TGCGCCAGCAGCTTGGTACAGGGGGGGGATGAGCAGTTCTTC

v_gene: TRBV7-2
abundance: NA
d_gene: NA
j_gene: TRBJ1-1
CDR3aa: CASSLPRNTEAFF
CDR3nt: TGTGCCAGCAGCTTACCCCGTAACACTGAAGCTTTCTTT

v_gene: TRBV7-2
abundance: NA
d_gene: TRBD1
j_gene: TRBJ2-1
CDR3aa: CASSLARTGDEQFF
CDR3nt: TGTGCCAGCAGCTTAGCGAGGACAGGCGATGAGCAGTTCTTC

v_gene: TRBV7-3
abundance: NA
d_gene: TRBD1
j_gene: TRBJ2-2
CDR3aa: CASSAGQDTGELFF
CDR3nt: TGTGCCAGCAGCGCAGGACAGGACACCGGGGAGCTGTTTTTT

v_gene: TRBV5-5
abundance: NA
d_gene: TRBD2
j_gene: TRBJ2-1
CDR3aa: CASSSQSGGVTFEQFF
CDR3nt: TGTGCCAGCAGCTCTCAGAGCGGGGGGGTCACGTTTGAGCAGTTCTTC

v_gene: TRBV23-1
abundance: NA
d_gene: TRBD2
j_gene: TRBJ2-7
CDR3aa: CASSPDRLAVPYEQYF
CDR3nt: TGCGCCAGCAGTCCCGATCGACTAGCGGTCCCCTACGAGCAGTACTTC

v_gene: TRBV5-8
abundance: once
d_gene: TRBD2
j_gene: TRBJ2-5
CDR3aa: CASRSRGQETQYF
CDR3nt: TGTGCCAGCAGGTCGCGGGGGCAAGAGACCCAGTACTTC

v_gene: TRBV18
abundance: NA
d_gene: NA
j_gene: TRBJ1-3
CDR3aa: CASSTDNSGNTIYF
CDR3nt: TGTGCCAGCTCAACAGATAACTCTGGAAACACCATATATTTT

v_gene: TRBV6-5
abundance: NA
d_gene: TRBD1
j_gene: TRBJ1-2
CDR3aa: CASRETGQGVGGYTF
CDR3nt: TGTGCCAGCAGGGAAACTGGACAGGGGGTCGGTGGCTACACCTTC

v_gene: TRBV6-5
abundance: NA
d_gene: NA
j_gene: TRBJ2-7
CDR3aa: CASSEFEIYEQYF
CDR3nt: TGTGCCAGCAGTGAATTTGAGATTTACGAGCAGTACTTC

v_gene: TRBV6-1
abundance: NA
d_gene: NA
j_gene: TRBJ2-5
CDR3aa: CASSDREETQYF
CDR3nt: TGTGCCAGCAGTGACAGGGAAGAGACCCAGTACTTC

v_gene: TRBV29-1
abundance: NA
d_gene: TRBD2
j_gene: TRBJ2-3
CDR3aa: CSVGGNKNTQYF
CDR3nt: TGCAGCGTCGGGGGGAACAAAAATACGCAGTATTTT

v_gene: TRBV19
abundance: NA
d_gene: NA
j_gene: TRBJ2-3
CDR3aa: CASSPPGDTQYF
CDR3nt: TGTGCCAGTAGTCCCCCAGGGGATACGCAGTATTTT

v_gene: TRBV6-5
abundance: NA
d_gene: NA
j_gene: TRBJ1-6
CDR3aa: CASSYEWRQDNSPLHF
CDR3nt: TGTGCCAGCAGTTACGAATGGCGACAGGATAATTCACCCCTCCACTTT

v_gene: TRBV5-1
abundance: NA
d_gene: NA
j_gene: TRBJ1-1
CDR3aa: CASSLVTGYQNTEAFF
CDR3nt: TGCGCCAGCAGCTTGGTGACAGGATATCAGAACACTGAAGCTTTCTTT

v_gene: TRBV5-6
abundance: NA
d_gene: NA
j_gene: TRBJ2-7
CDR3aa: CASSFKIDRHGSEQYF
CDR3nt: TGTGCCAGCAGCTTTAAAATTGACAGACACGGATCGGAGCAGTACTTC

v_gene: TRBV5-1
abundance: NA
d_gene: NA
j_gene: TRBJ2-3
CDR3aa: CASSPGSTDTQYF
CDR3nt: TGCGCCAGCAGCCCCGGTAGCACAGATACGCAGTATTTT

v_gene: TRBV28
abundance: NA
d_gene: TRBD2
j_gene: TRBJ2-3
CDR3aa: CASSSGGSTDTQYF
CDR3nt: TGTGCCAGCAGCTCGGGAGGGAGCACAGATACGCAGTATTTT

v_gene: TRBV7-2
abundance: NA
d_gene: TRBD2
j_gene: TRBJ2-5
CDR3aa: CASSPSGGGLGTQYF
CDR3nt: TGTGCCAGCAGCCCCTCGGGGGGTGGTTTGGGGACCCAGTACTTC

v_gene: TRBV10-1
abundance: NA
d_gene: NA
j_gene: TRBJ2-2
CDR3aa: CASSDPGNVTGELFF
CDR3nt: TGCGCCAGCAGTGATCCAGGGAACGTCACCGGGGAGCTGTTTTTT

v_gene: TRBV6-4
abundance: NA
d_gene: TRBD2
j_gene: TRBJ2-3
CDR3aa: CASTGLAGGPSTDTQYF
CDR3nt: TGTGCCAGCACAGGACTAGCGGGGGGACCTAGCACAGATACGCAGTATTTT

v_gene: TRBV27
abundance: NA
d_gene: TRBD2
j_gene: TRBJ2-7
CDR3aa: CASSFGTGGYEQYF
CDR3nt: TGTGCCAGCAGTTTTGGTACGGGGGGCTACGAGCAGTACTTC

v_gene: TRBV7-3
abundance: NA
d_gene: NA
j_gene: TRBJ2-1
CDR3aa: CASSKDREGLFF
CDR3nt: TGTGCCAGCAGCAAGGACAGGGAGGGTCTGTTCTTC

v_gene: TRBV29-1
abundance: NA
d_gene: TRBD2
j_gene: TRBJ2-3
CDR3aa: CSVGPRLAEDTQYF
CDR3nt: TGCAGCGTTGGGCCGCGACTAGCGGAAGATACGCAGTATTTT

v_gene: TRBV7-2
abundance: NA
d_gene: NA
j_gene: TRBJ1-6
CDR3aa: CASPPRGASYNSPLHF
CDR3nt: TGTGCCAGCCCCCCCCGCGGCGCAAGCTATAATTCACCCCTCCACTTT

v_gene: TRBV6-5
abundance: NA
d_gene: TRBD1
j_gene: TRBJ2-7
CDR3aa: CASSYSTTGGLYEQYF
CDR3nt: TGTGCCAGCAGTTACTCGACGACAGGGGGATTGTACGAGCAGTACTTC